The TCR beta chain described here comes from a study of blood T cell repertoires in COVID-19. Study-wide context: T cells, B-cell-depleted T cells, or PBMCs provided the cDNA or gDNA that served as material.

The CDR3 has 13 amino acids. Germline CDR1 is SQVTM and CDR2 is ANQGSEA. V dropped 0 bases and J dropped 8 bases, with 10 bases sitting between them. Profiled with immunoSEQ multiplex PCR; TCRdb holds only in-frame clones, not every one. The data contain some 350,000 clones, 75% to 90% of them singletons. Sequenced input: PBMCs or T cells enriched from blood (not recorded which). This sequence joins TRBV29-1 and TRBJ1-4; weak D call: TRBD1 (6 bases). This TCR was recovered from a man aged 18 to 29 who had recovered from COVID-19. The CDR3 sequence is CSVEDPRGEKLFF. The CDR3 nucleotides read TGCAGCGTTGAAGATCCGAGGGGGGAAAAACTGTTTTTT.